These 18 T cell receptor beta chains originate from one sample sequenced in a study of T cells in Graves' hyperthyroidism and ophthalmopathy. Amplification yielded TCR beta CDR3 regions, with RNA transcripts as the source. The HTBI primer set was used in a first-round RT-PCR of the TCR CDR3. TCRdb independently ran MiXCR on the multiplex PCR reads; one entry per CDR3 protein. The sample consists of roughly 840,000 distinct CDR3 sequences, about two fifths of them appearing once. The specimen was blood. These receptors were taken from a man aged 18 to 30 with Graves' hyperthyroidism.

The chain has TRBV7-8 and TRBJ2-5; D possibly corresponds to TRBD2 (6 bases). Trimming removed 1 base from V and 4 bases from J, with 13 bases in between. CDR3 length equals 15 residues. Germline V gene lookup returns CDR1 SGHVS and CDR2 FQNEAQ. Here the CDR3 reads CASSLDSEGRETQYF. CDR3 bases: TGTGCCAGCAGCTTAGATTCGGAGGGCAGAGAGACCCAGTACTTC.

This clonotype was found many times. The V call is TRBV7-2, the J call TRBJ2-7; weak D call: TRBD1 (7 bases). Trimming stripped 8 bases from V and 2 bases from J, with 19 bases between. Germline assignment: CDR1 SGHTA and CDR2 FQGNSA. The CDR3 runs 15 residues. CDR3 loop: CASVPTGDSTYEQYF. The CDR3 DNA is TGTGCCAGCGTCCCAACGGGGGACAGTACCTACGAGCAGTACTTC. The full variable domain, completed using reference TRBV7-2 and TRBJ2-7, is GAGVSQSPSNKVTEKGKDVELRCDPISGHTALYWYRQSLGQGLEFLIYFQGNSAPDKSGLPSDRFSAERTGGSVSTLTIQRTQQEDSAVYLCASVPTGDSTYEQYFGPGTRLTVT.

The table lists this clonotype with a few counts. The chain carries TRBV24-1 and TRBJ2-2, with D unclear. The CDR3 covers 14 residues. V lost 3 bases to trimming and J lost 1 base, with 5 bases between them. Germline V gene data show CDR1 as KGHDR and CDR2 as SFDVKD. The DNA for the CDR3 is TGTGCCACCAGTGATACCCAGAACACCGGGGAGCTGTTTTTT. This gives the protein CATSDTQNTGELFF.

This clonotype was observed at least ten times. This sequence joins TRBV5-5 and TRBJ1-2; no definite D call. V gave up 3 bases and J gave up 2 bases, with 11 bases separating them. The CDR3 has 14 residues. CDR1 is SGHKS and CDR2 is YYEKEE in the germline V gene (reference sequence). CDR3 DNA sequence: TGTGCCAGCAGCTCGTCGACAACCAACTATGGCTACACCTTC. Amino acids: CASSSSTTNYGYTF.

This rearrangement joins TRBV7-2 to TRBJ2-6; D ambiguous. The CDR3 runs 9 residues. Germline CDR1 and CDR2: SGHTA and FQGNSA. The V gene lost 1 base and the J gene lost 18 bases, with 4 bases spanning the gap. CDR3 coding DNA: TGTGCCAGCAGCTTAGGATGGACTTTC. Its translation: CASSLGWTF.

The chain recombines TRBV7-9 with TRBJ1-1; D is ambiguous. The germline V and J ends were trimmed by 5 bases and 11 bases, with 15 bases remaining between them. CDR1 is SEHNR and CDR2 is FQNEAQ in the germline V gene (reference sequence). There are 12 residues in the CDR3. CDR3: CASSESGLIAFF. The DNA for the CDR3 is TGTGCCAGCAGCGAGAGCGGACTTATCGCTTTCTTT.

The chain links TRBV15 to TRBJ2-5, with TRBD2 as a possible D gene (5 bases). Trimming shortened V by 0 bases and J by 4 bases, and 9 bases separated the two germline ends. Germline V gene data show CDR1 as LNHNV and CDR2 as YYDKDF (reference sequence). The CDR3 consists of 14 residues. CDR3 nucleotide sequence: TGTGCCACCAGCAGAGATGAGGCGGGAGAGACCCAGTACTTC. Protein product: CATSRDEAGETQYF.

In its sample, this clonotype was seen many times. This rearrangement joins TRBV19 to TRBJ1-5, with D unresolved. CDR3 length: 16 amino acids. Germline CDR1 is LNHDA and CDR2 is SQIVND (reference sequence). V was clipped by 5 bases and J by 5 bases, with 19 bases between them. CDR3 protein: CASSQRPTRMDQPQHF. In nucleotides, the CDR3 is TGTGCCAGTAGTCAAAGGCCCACGAGGATGGATCAGCCCCAGCATTTT.

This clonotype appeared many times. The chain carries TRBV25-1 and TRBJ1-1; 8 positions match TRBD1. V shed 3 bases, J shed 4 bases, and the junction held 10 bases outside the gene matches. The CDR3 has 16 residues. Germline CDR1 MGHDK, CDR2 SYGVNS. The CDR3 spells CASSDPGQAEGTEAFF. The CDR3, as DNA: TGTGCCAGCAGTGACCCGGGACAGGCCGAGGGCACTGAAGCTTTCTTT.

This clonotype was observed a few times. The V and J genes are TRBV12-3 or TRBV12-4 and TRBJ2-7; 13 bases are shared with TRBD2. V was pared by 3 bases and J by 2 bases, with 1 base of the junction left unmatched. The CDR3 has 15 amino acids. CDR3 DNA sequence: TGTGCCAGCAGTTTCGGACTAGCGGGGGCCTACGAGCAGTACTTC. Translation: CASSFGLAGAYEQYF.

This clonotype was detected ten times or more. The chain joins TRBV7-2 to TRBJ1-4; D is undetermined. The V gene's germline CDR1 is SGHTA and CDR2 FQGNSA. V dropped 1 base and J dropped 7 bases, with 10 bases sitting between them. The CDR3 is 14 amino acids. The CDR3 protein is CASSLGPVVEKLFF. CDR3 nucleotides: TGTGCCAGCAGCTTAGGCCCTGTTGTTGAAAAACTGTTTTTT.

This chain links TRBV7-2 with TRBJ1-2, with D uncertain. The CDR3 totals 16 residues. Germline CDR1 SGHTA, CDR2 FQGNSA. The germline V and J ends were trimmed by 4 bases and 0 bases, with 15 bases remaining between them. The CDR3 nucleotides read TGTGCCAGCAGCTGGGGTACGCCCAGAACTAACTATGGCTACACCTTC. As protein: CASSWGTPRTNYGYTF.

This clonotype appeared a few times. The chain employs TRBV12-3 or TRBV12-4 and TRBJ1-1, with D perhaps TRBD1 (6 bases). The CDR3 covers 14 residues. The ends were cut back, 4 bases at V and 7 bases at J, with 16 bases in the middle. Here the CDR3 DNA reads TGTGCCAGCAGTTCGGGGGCAGTGCCGGTTGAAGCTTTCTTT. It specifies CASSSGAVPVEAFF.

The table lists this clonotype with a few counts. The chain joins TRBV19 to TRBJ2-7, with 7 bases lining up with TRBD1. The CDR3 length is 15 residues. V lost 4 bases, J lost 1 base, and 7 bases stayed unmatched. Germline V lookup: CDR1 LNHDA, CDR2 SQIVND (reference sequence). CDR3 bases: TGTGCCAGTAGTACTTTTGGACAGGTATCCTACGAGCAGTACTTC. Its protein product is CASSTFGQVSYEQYF.

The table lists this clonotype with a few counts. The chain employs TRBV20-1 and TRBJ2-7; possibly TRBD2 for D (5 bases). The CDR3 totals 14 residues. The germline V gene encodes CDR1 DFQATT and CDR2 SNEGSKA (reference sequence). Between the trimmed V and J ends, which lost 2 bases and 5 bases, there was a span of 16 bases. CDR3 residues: CSARSRGYVNEQYF. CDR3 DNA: TGCAGTGCTAGATCCCGAGGGTACGTGAACGAGCAGTACTTC.

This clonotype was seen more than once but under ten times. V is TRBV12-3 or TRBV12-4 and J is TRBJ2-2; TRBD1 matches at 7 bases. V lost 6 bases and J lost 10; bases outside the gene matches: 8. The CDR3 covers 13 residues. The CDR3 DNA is TGTGCCAGCAGCCGAGGGGGCCTCACGGAGCTGTTTTTT. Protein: CASSRGGLTELFF.

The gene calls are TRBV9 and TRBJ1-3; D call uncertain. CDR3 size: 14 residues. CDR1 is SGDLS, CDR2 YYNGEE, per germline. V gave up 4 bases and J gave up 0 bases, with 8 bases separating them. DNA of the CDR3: TGTGCCAGCAGCCTTACACTCTCTGGAAACACCATATATTTT. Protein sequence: CASSLTLSGNTIYF.

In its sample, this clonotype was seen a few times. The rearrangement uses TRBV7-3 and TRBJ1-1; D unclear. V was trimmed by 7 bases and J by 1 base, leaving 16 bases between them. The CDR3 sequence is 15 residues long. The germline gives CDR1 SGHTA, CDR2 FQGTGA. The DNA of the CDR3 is TGTGCCAGCACCGATTTTGGGCCCGAGAACACTGAAGCTTTCTTT. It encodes CASTDFGPENTEAFF.